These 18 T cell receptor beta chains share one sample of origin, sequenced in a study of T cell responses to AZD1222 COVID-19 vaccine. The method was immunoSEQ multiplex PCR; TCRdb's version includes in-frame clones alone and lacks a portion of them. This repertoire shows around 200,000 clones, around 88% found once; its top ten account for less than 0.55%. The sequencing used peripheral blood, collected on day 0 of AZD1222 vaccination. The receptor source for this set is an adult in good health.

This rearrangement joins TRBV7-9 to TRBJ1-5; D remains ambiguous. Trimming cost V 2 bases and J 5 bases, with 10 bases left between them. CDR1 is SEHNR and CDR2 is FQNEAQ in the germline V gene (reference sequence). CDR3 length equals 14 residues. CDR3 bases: TGTGCCAGCAGCTTAATGAATCGGGATCAGCCCCAGCATTTT. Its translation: CASSLMNRDQPQHF.

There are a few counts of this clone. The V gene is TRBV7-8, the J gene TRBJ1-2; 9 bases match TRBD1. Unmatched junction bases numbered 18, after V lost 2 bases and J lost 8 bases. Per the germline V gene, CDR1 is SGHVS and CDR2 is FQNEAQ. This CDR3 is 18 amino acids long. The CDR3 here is CASSLMSIGTGKANGYTF. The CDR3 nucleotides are TGTGCCAGCAGCTTAATGTCCATCGGGACAGGGAAAGCGAACGGCTACACCTTC.

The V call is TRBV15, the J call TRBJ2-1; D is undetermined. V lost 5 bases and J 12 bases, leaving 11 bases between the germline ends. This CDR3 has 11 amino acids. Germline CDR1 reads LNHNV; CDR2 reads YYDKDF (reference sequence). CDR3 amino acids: CATSPGRLQFF. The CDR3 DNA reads TGTGCCACCAGCCCCGGGCGGCTGCAGTTCTTC.

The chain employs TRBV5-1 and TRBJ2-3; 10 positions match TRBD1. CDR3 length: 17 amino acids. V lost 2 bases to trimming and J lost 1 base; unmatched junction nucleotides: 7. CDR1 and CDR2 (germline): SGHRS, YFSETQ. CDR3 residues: CASSFRPTGGGTDTQYF. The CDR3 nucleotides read TGCGCCAGCAGCTTTCGCCCGACAGGGGGCGGCACAGATACGCAGTATTTT.

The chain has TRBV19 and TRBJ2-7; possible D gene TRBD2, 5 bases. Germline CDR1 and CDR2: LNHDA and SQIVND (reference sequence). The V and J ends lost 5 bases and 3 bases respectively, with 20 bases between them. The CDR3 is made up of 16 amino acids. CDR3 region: CASSRVSGSRFYEQYF. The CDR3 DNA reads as TGTGCCAGTAGTCGGGTCTCGGGGTCGCGGTTCTACGAGCAGTACTTC.

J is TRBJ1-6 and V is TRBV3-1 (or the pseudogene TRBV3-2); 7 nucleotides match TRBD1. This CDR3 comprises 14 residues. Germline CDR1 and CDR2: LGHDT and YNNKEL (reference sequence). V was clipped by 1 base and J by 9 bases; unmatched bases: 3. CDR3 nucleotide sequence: TGTGCCAGCAGCCAAGTACAGGGGCGTTCACCCCTCCACTTT. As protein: CASSQVQGRSPLHF.

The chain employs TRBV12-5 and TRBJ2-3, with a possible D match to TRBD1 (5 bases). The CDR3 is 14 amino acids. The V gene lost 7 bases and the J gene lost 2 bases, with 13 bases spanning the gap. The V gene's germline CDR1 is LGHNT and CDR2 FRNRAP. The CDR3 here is CASAKDKYTDTQYF. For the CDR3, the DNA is TGTGCTAGTGCCAAGGACAAATACACAGATACGCAGTATTTT.

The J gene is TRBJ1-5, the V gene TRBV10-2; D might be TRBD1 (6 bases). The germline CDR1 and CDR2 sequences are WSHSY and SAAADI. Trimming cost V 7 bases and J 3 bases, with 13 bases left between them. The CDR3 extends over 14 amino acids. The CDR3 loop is CASTPGAFNQPQHF. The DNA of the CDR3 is TGCGCCAGCACCCCAGGGGCCTTCAATCAGCCCCAGCATTTT.

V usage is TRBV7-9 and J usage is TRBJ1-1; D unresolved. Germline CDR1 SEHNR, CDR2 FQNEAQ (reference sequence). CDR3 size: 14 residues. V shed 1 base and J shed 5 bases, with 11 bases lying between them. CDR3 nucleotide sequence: TGTGCCAGCAGCTTAGGTCCCGCGGGTACTGAAGCTTTCTTT. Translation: CASSLGPAGTEAFF.

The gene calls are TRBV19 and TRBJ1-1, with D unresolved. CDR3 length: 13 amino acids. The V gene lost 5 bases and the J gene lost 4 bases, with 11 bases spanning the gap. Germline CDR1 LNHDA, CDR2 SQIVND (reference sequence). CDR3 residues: CASSQDSGTEAFF. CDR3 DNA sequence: TGTGCCAGTAGTCAGGACTCCGGCACTGAAGCTTTCTTT.

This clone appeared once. The CDR3 nucleotides read TGTGCCAGCAGCCTCTTTGGGGGGGGAATGACCTACGAGCAGTACTTC. Encoded protein: CASSLFGGGMTYEQYF. The chain carries TRBV14 and TRBJ2-7, with TRBD2 identical over 7 bases. Germline loops: CDR1 SGHDN, CDR2 FVKESK. Trimming took 4 bases from V and 2 from J; bases not matched to a gene: 11. The CDR3 length is 16 residues.

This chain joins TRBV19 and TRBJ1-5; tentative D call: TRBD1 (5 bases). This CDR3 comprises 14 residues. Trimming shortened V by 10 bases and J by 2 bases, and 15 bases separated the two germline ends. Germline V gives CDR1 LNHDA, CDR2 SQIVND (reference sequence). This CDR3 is CATQSGGRNQPQHF. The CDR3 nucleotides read TGTGCCACCCAATCGGGGGGTCGCAATCAGCCCCAGCATTTT.

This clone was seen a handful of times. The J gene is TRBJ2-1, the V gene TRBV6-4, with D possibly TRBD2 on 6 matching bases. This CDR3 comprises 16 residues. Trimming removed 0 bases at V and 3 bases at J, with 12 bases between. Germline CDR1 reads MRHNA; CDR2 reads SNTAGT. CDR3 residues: CASSDSSSGDYNEQFF. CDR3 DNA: TGTGCCAGCAGTGACTCGAGTAGCGGAGACTACAATGAGCAGTTCTTC.

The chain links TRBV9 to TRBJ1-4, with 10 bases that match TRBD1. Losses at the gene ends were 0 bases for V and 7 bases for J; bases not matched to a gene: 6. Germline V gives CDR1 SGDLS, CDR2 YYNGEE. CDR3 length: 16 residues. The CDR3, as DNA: TGTGCCAGCAGCGTAGGTCTCCGGGACAGGGGTGAAAAACTGTTTTTT. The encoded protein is CASSVGLRDRGEKLFF.

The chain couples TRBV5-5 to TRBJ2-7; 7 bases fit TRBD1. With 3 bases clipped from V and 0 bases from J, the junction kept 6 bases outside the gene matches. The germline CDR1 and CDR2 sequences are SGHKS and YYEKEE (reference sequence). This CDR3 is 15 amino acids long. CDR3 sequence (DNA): TGTGCCAGCAGCTCTGACAGGGTTTTCTCCTACGAGCAGTACTTC. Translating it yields CASSSDRVFSYEQYF.

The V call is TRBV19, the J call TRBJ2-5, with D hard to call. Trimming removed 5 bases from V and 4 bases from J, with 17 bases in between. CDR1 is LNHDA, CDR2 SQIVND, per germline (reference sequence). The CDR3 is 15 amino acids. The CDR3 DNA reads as TGTGCCAGTAGTTCCCCCGGGCACAACGTAGAGACCCAGTACTTC. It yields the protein CASSSPGHNVETQYF.

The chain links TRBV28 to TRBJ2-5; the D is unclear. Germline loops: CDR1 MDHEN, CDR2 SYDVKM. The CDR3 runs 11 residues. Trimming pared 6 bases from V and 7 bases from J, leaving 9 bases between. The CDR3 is CASSPRRTQYF. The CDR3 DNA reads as TGTGCCAGCAGCCCCAGGCGGACCCAGTACTTC.

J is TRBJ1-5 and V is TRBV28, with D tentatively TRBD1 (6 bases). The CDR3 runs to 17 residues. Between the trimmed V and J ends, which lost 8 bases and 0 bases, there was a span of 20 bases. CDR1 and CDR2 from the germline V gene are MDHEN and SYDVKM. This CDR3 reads CASGSRLRGFSNQPQHF. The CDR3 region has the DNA TGTGCCAGCGGTTCCAGGCTGAGGGGGTTTAGCAATCAGCCCCAGCATTTT. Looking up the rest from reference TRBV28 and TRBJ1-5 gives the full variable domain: DVKVTQSSRYLVKRTGEKVFLECVQDMDHENMFWYRQDPGLGLRLIYFSYDVKMKEKGDIPEGYSVSREKKERFSLILESASTNQTSMYLCASGSRLRGFSNQPQHFGDGTRLSIL.